The clone carrying this TCR beta chain occurred many times. The antigen remains unidentified. The data stem from a study of T-cell memory formation after mild COVID-19. Study-wide background: TCR clusters were mostly confined to one donor each. Findings and limits, study-wide: Several responding clones turned up in pre-infection memory, indicating that cross-reactive memory may have taken part. The study found balanced CD4/CD8 in clones contracting day 15 to 85 and a CD4+ lean in later expanders.

5'RACE primed from the constant segment yielded TCR alpha and TCR beta cDNA libraries bearing sample barcodes and UMIs. TCRdb reprocessed the 5' RACE reads via MiXCR and lists one record per CDR3 protein. The data hold around 65,000 distinct CDR3 sequences, with about 10% observed a single time. This CDR3 has 11 residues. V was shortened by 3 bases and J by 0 bases, with 2 bases between the two germline ends. CDR1 and CDR2 from the germline V gene are SQVTM and ANQGSEA. The TCR sequence derives from a man aged 18 to 30 who had mild COVID-19 (a few samples of this study predate the infection). Cell type and time point are not known. The rearrangement links TRBV29-1 to TRBJ1-2; no firm D call. The sequencing input was PBMCs or a T cell subset sorted from them (not recorded which). The CDR3 region is CSVDANYGYTF. The DNA for the CDR3 is TGCAGCGTTGATGCTAACTATGGCTACACCTTC.